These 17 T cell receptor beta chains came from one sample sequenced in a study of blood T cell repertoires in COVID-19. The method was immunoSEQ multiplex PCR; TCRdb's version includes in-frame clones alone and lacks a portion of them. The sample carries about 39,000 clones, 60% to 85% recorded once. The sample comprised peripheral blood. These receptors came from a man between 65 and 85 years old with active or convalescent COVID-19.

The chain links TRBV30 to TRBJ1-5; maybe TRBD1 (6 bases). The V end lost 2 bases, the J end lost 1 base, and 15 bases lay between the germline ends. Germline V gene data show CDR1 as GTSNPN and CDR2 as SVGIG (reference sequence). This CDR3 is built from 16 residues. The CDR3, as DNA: TGTGCCTGGAGTAATAGGGGGTTGGGGAGCAATCAGCCCCAGCATTTT. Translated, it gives CAWSNRGLGSNQPQHF.

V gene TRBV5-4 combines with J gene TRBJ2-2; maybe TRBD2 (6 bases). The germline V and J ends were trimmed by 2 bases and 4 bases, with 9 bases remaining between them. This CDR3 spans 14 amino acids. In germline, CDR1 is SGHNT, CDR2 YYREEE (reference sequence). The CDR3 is CASSFSGVTGELFF. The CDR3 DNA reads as TGTGCCAGCAGCTTTAGCGGAGTCACCGGGGAGCTGTTTTTT.

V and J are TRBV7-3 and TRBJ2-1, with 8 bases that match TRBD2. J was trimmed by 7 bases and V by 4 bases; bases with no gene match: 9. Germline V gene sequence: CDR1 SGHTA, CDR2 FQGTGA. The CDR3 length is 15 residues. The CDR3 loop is CASSSLSGGKNEQFF. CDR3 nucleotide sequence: TGTGCCAGCAGCTCCCTTTCGGGGGGGAAGAATGAGCAGTTCTTC.

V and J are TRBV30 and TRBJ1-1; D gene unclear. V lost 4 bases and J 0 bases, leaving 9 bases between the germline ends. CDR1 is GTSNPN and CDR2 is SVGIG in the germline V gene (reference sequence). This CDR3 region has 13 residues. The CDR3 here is CAWNLRMNTEAFF. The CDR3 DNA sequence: TGTGCCTGGAACCTGCGCATGAACACTGAAGCTTTCTTT.

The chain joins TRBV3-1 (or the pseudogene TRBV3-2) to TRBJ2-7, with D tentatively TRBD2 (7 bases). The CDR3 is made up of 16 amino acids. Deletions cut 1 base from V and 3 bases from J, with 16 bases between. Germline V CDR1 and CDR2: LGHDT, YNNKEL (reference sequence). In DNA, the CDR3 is TGTGCCAGCAGCCAAGGGGTGGCGGGGGCCCTCTACGAGCAGTACTTC. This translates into CASSQGVAGALYEQYF.

The DNA for the CDR3 is TGTGCCAGTAGCCCCCCGGCGGTAATTAACACTGAAGCTTTCTTT. It is translated as CASSPPAVINTEAFF. V is TRBV19 and J is TRBJ1-1, with no clear D. V lost 6 bases, J lost 2 bases, and 16 bases lay in between. This CDR3 spans 15 amino acids. Germline V CDR1 and CDR2: LNHDA, SQIVND (reference sequence).

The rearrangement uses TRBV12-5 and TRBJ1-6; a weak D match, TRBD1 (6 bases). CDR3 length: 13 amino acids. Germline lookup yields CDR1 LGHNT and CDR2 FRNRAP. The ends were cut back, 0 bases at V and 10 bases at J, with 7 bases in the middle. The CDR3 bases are TGTGCTAGTGGTTTGGTACAGGGCTCACCCCTCCACTTT. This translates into CASGLVQGSPLHF.

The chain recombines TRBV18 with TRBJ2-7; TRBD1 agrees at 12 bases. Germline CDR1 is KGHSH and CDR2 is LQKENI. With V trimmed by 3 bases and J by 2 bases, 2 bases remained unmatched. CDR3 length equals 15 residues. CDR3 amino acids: CASSPRDRGPYEQYF. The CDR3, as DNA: TGTGCCAGCTCACCCAGGGACAGGGGGCCCTACGAGCAGTACTTC.

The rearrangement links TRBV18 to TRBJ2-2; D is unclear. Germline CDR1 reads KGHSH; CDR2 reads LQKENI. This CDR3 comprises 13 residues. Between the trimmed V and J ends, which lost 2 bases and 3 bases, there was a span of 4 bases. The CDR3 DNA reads TGTGCCAGCTCACCAACAGACACCGGGGAGCTGTTTTTT. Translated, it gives CASSPTDTGELFF.

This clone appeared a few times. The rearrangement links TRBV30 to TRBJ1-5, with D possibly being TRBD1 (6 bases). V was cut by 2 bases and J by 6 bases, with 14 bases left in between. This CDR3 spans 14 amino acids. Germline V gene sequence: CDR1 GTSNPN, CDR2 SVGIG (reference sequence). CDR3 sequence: CAWSRGTTSQPQHF. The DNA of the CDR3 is TGTGCCTGGAGTAGGGGGACTACAAGTCAGCCCCAGCATTTT.

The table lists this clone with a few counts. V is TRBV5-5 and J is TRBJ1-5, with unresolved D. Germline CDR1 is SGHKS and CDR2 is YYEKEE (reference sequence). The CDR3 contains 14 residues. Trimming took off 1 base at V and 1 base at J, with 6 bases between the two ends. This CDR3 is CASSLLSSNQPQHF. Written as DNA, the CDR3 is TGTGCCAGCAGCTTGCTGTCGAGCAATCAGCCCCAGCATTTT.

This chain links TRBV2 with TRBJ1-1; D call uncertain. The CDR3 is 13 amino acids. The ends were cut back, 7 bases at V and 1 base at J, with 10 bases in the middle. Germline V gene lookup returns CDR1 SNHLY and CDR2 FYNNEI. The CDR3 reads CASTSGENTEAFF. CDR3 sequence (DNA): TGTGCCAGCACTAGCGGGGAGAACACTGAAGCTTTCTTT.

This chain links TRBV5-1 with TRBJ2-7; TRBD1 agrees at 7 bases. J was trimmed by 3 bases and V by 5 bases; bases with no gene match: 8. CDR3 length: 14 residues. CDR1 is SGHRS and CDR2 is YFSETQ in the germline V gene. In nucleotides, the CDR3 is TGCGCCAGCAGAATTTCGGGACAGAACTACGAGCAGTACTTC. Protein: CASRISGQNYEQYF.

For the CDR3, the DNA is TGCAGCGCCCGGGAGACAGCCACCGGGGAGCTGTTTTTT. It is translated as CSARETATGELFF. V usage is TRBV29-1 and J usage is TRBJ2-2; D is possibly TRBD2 (6 bases). Germline CDR1 reads SQVTM; CDR2 reads ANQGSEA. The CDR3 covers 13 residues. Deletions cut 7 bases from V and 4 bases from J, with 13 bases between.

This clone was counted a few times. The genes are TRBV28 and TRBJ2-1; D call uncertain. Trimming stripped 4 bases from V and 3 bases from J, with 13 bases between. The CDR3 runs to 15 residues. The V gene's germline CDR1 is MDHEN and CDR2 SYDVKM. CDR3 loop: CASSSKLTYYNEQFF. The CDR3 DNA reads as TGTGCCAGCAGTTCAAAGCTTACCTACTACAATGAGCAGTTCTTC.

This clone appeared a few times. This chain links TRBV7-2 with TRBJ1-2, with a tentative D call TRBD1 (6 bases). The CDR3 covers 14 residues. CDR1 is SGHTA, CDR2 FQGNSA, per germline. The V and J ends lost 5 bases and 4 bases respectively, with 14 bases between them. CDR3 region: CASSPRTVRYGYTF. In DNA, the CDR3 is TGTGCCAGCAGCCCGAGGACAGTCCGCTATGGCTACACCTTC.

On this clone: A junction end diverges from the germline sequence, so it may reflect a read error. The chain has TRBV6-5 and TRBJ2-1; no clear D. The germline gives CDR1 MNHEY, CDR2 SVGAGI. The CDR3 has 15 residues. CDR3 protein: CASSYAWAPQALQIF. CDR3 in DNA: TGTGCCAGCAGTTATGCGTGGGCCCCCCAGGCTCTACAGATCTTC.